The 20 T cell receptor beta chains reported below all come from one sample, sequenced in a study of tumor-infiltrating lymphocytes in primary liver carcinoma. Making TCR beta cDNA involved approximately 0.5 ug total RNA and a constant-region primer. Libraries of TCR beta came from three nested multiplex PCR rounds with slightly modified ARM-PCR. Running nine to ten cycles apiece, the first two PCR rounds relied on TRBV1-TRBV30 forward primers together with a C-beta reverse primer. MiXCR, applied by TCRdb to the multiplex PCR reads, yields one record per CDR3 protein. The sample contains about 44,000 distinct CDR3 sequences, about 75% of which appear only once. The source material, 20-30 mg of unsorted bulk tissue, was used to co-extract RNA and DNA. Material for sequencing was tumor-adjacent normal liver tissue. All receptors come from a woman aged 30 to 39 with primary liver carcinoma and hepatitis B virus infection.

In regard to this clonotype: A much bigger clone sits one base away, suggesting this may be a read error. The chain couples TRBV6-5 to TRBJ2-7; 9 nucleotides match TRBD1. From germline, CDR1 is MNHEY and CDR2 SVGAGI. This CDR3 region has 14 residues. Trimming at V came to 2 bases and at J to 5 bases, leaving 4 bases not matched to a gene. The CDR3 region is CASSYGTGLDEQYF. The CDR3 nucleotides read TGTGCCAGCAGTTACGGGACAGGGCTGGACGAGCAGTACTTC.

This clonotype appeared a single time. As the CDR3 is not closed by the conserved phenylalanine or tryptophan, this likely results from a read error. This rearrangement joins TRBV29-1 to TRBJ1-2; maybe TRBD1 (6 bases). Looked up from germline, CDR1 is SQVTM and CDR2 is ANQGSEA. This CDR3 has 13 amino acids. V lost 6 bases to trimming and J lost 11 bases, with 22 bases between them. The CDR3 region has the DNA TGCAGCGTGCGAGGACAGTGGTCGAGTGGTTACACCCTC. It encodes CSVRGQWSSGYTL.

In nucleotides, the CDR3 is TGTGCCAGCTCACCCGCATTAGGGGGAGCCTACGAGCAGTACTTC. As protein: CASSPALGGAYEQYF. The chain combines TRBV18 with TRBJ2-7; maybe TRBD1 (6 bases). The germline V gene encodes CDR1 KGHSH and CDR2 LQKENI. The CDR3 sequence is 15 residues long. V was shortened by 3 bases and J by 2 bases, with 14 bases between the two germline ends.

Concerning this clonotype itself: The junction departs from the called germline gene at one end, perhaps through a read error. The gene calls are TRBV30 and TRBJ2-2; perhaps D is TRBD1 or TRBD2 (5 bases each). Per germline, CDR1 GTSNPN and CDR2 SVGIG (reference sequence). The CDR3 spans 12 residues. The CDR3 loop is CAWGAQGRELFF. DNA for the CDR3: TGTGCCTGGGGAGCTCAGGGCAGGGAGCTGTTTTTC.

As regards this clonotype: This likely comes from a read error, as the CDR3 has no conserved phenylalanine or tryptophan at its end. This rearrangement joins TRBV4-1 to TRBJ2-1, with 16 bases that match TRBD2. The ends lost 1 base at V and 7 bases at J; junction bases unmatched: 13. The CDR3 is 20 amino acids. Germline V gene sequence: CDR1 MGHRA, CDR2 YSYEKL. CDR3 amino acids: CASSQAPGTSGRAPFNEQFL. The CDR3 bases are TGCGCCAGCAGCCAAGCCCCCGGGACTAGCGGGAGGGCCCCATTTAATGAGCAGTTCCTC.

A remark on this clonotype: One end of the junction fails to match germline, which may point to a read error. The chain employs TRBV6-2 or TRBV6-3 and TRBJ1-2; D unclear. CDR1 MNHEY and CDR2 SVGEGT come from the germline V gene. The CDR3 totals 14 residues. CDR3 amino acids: CTSRLAGAGYGYTF. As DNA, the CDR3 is TGTACCAGTAGATTGGCAGGCGCTGGCTATGGCTACACCTTC.

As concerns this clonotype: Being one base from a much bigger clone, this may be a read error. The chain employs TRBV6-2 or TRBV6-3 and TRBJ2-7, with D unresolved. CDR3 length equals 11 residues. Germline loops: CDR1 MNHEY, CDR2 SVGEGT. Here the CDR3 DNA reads TGTGCCAGCAGTTACAACCACGAGCTGTACTTC. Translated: CASSYNHELYF.

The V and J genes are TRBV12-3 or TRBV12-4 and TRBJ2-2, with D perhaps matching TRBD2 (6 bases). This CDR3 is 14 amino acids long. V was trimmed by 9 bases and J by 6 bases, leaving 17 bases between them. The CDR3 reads CASSTPRLAGELFF. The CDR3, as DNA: TGTGCCAGTAGTACCCCGAGACTAGCCGGGGAGCTGTTTTTT.

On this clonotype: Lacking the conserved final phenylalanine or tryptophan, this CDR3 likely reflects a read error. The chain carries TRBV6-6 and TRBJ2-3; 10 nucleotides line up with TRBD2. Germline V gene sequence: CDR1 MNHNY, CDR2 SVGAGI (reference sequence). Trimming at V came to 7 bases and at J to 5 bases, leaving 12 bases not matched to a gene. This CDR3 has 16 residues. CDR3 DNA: TGTGCCAGCAATTCCTGGGTAGCGGGAGGCCGAGATACGCAGTATCTT. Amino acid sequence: CASNSWVAGGRDTQYL.

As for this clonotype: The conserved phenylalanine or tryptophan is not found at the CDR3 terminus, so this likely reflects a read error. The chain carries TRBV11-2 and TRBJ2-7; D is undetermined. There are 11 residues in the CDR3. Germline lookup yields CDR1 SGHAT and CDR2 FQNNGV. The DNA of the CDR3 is TGTGTCAGGAGCCCAGCATACGAGCAGTACTAC. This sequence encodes CVRSPAYEQYY.

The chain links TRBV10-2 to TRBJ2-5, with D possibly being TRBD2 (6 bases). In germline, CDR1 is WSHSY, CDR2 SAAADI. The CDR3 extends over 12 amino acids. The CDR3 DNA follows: TGCAGCAGTGAGGTGGGGAGGGAGACCCAGTACTTC. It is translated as CSSEVGRETQYF.

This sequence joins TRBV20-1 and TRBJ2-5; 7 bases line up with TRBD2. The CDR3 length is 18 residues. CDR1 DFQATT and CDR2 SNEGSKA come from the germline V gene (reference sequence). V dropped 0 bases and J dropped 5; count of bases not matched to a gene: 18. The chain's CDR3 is CSARDHIGRETMSETQYF. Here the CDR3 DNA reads TGCAGTGCTAGAGATCATATTGGGAGGGAGACTATGTCGGAGACCCAGTACTTC.

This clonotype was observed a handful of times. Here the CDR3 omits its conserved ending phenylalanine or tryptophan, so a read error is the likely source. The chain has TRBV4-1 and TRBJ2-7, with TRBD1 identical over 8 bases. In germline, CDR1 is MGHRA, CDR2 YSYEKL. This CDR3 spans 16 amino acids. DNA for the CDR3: TGCGTCAGCAGCCAAGAGAGCGCGACAGGGGTCAACGAGCAGTACTTA. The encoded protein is CVSSQESATGVNEQYL.

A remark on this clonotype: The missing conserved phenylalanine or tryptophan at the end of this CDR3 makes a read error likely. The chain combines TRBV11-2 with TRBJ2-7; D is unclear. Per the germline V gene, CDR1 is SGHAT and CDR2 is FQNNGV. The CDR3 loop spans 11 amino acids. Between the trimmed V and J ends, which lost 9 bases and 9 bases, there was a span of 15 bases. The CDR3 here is CARNPASVQYI. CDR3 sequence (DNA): TGTGCCAGAAATCCAGCCAGTGTGCAGTACATC.

In DNA form, the CDR3 reads TGTGCCAGTGGGCAAGGAGGAAGGGAAAGCCTCAATGAGCAGTTCTTC. Encoded protein: CASGQGGRESLNEQFF. The V call is TRBV12-3 or TRBV12-4, the J call TRBJ2-1, with D possibly matching TRBD2 (5 bases). V was pared by 9 bases and J by 6 bases, with 24 bases between. The CDR3 contains 16 residues.

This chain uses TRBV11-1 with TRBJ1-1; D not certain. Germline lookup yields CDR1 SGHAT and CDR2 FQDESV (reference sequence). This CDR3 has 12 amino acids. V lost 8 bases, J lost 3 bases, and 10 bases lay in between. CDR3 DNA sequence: TGTGCCAGCTTAGCGCAGGACACTGAAGCTTTCTTT. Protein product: CASLAQDTEAFF.

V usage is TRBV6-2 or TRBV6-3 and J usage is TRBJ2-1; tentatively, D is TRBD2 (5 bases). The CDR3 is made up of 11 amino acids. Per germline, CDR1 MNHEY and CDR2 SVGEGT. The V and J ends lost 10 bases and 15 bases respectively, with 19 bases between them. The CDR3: CATSPPRARFF. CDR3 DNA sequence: TGTGCCACCTCCCCGCCGAGGGCGCGGTTCTTC.

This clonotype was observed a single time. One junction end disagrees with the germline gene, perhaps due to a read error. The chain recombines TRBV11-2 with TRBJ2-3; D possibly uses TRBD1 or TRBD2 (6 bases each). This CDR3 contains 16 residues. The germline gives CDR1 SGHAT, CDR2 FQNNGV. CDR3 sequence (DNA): TGTGTCAGCAGCTTAAGGGGGGCCCCTAACACAGATACGCAGTATTTT. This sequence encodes CVSSLRGAPNTDTQYF.

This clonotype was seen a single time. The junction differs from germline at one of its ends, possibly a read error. DNA for the CDR3: TGTGACAGCATCTTATCGGTTACCAATGAGCAGTTCTTC. Its translation: CDSILSVTNEQFF. The chain links TRBV11-2 to TRBJ2-1; D unclear. Germline V gene lookup returns CDR1 SGHAT and CDR2 FQNNGV. CDR3 length equals 13 residues.

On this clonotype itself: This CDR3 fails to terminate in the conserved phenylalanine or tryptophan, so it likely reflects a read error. CDR3 in amino acids: CAGTQGGGGGYTP. CDR3 nucleotides: TGTGCCGGCACTCAAGGGGGGGGTGGAGGCTACACCCCC. This rearrangement joins TRBV11-2 to TRBJ1-2; tentative D call: TRBD1 (6 bases). The CDR3 sequence is 13 residues long. CDR1 SGHAT and CDR2 FQNNGV come from the germline V gene. With 11 bases removed from V and 8 bases from J, the gap between germline ends came to 21 bases.